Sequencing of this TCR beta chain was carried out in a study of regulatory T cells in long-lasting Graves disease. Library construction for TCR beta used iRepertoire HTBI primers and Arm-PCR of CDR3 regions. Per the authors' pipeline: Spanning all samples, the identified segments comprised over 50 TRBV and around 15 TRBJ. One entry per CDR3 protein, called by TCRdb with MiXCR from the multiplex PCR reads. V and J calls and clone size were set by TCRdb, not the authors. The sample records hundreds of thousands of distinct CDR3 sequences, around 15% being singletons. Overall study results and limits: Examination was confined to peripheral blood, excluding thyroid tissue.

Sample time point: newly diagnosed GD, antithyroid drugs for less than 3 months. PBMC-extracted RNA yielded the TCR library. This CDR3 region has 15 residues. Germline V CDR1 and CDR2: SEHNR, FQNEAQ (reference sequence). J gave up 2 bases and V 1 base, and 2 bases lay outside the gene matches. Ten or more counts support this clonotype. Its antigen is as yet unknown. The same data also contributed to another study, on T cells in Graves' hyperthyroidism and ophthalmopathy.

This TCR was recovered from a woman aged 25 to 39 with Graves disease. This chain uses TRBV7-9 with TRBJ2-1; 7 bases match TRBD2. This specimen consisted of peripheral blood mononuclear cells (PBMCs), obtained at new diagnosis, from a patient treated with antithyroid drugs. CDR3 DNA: TGTGCCAGCAGCTTAGACGGGAGGCCCTACAATGAGCAGTTCTTC. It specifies CASSLDGRPYNEQFF.